The present T cell receptor beta chain was sequenced within a study of identical twins. A remark on this clonotype: Its antigen is not identified.

Every donor was a healthy Caucasian. Study-level results: Insertion counts were lower in abundant cord blood beta clonotypes, a trend that memory repertoires did not show.

Each CDR3 protein gets one entry after TCRdb re-called the 5' RACE reads with MiXCR. The repertoire holds 1.5 million or so distinct CDR3 sequences, with less than 35% as singletons. The junction had 11 bases not matched to a gene; V was cut back by 4 bases and J by 6 bases. CDR1 and CDR2 (germline): MDHEN, SYDVKM. The CDR3 length is 15 residues. The gene calls are TRBV28 and TRBJ1-2; 7 bases align to TRBD1. The TCR sequence derives from a newborn girl in good health. Sequences were obtained from cord blood. This CDR3 reads CASSSLSTGIHGYTF. The CDR3 coding sequence is TGTGCCAGCAGTTCCCTCTCGACAGGGATCCATGGCTACACCTTC.